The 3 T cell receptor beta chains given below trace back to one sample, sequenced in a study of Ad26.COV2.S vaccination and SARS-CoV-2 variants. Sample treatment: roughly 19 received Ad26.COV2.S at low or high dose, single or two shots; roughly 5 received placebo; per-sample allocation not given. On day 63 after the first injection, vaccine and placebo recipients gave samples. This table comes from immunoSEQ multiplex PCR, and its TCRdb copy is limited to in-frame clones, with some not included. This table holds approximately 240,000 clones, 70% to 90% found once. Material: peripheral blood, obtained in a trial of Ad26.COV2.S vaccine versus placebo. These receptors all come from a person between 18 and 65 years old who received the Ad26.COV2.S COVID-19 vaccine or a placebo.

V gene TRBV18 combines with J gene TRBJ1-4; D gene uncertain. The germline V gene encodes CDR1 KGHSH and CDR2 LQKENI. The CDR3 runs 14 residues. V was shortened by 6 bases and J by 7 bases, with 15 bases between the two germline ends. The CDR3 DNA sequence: TGTGCCAGCTCCCCCGGTGTGGCTAGTGAAAAACTGTTTTTT. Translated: CASSPGVASEKLFF.

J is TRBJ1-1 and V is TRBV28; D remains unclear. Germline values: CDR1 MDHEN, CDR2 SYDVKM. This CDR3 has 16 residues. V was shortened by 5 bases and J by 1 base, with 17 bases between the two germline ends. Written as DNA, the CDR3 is TGTGCCAGCAGTCCCTTATACACACTTTCGAACACTGAAGCTTTCTTT. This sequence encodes CASSPLYTLSNTEAFF.

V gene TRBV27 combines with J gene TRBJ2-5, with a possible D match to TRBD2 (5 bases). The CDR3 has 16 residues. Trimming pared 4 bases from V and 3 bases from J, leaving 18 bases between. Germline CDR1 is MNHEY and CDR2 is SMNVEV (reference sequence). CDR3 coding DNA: TGTGCCAGCAGTTCCGGCCGGACTCGTCCCAAAGAGACCCAGTACTTC. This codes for CASSSGRTRPKETQYF.